This section outlines one T cell receptor (beta chain) sequence together with its context. The record originates from a study of blood T cell repertoires in COVID-19. Overall study context: From the United States, Italy and Spain came samples of acute and convalescent COVID-19. Sources were T cells, B-cell-depleted T cells, or PBMCs; the material itself was cDNA or gDNA.

Original analysis: Nucleated cell counts were estimated from reference gene primer amplification. Using immunoSEQ multiplex PCR, the repertoire was profiled, and TCRdb retains in-frame clones only, with some absent. V, J and clone size derive from that table, while D and trimming were established from the DNA sequence. The sample carries approximately 58,000 clones, 80% to 95% recorded once. The sample comprised peripheral blood. This receptor was identified in a woman of 80 years or more with active COVID-19.

The CDR3 nucleotides are TGTGCCAGCAGTTTCGAACTCGACAGGGGAAACACCATATATTTT. It codes for CASSFELDRGNTIYF. The chain links TRBV28 to TRBJ1-3; D possibly corresponds to TRBD1 (6 bases). Trimming shortened V by 3 bases and J by 4 bases, and 13 bases separated the two germline ends. Germline V gives CDR1 MDHEN, CDR2 SYDVKM. This CDR3 is built from 15 residues. Variable domain in full (rest from reference TRBV28 and TRBJ1-3): DVKVTQSSRYLVKRTGEKVFLECVQDMDHENMFWYRQDPGLGLRLIYFSYDVKMKEKGDIPEGYSVSREKKERFSLILESASTNQTSMYLCASSFELDRGNTIYFGEGSWLTVV.